Below, 28 T cell receptor beta chains from the same sample are listed, as sequenced in a study of control samples from healthy donors and cancer patients. TCRdb's table, derived via immunoSEQ multiplex PCR, lists solely in-frame clones and lacks some. The sample lists over 150,000 clones, 94% seen once, with 4.5% to 6% in the top ten. The sample consisted of blood. All receptors derive from a middle-aged man in good health.

The rearrangement uses TRBV27 and TRBJ1-2, with 7 nucleotides matching TRBD1. The V segment lost 4 bases and the J segment 0 bases; nucleotides outside the gene matches: 11. The CDR3 has 17 residues. The germline CDR1 and CDR2 sequences are MNHEY and SMNVEV (reference sequence). The CDR3 region has the DNA TGTGCCAGCAGTTGGAGACGCCCTGGGACAGCTAACTATGGCTACACCTTC. Encoded protein: CASSWRRPGTANYGYTF.

V and J are TRBV6-2 or TRBV6-3 and TRBJ1-1; TRBD1 matches at 8 bases. With 4 bases clipped from V and 7 bases from J, the junction kept 8 bases outside the gene matches. CDR1 MNHEY and CDR2 SVGEGT come from the germline V gene. The CDR3 is 14 amino acids. CDR3 in DNA: TGTGCCAGCAGTTCTTGGACAGGGAGTCTTGAAGCTTTCTTT. Its protein product is CASSSWTGSLEAFF.

The rearrangement uses TRBV14 and TRBJ2-7; 8 bases match TRBD1. Germline trimming cut 4 bases from V and 3 bases from J; bases unmatched to any gene: 11. Germline loops: CDR1 SGHDN, CDR2 FVKESK. The CDR3 totals 16 residues. Here the CDR3 DNA reads TGTGCCAGCAGCCCACGTGGGGCAGGGGGCTTCTACGAGCAGTACTTC. This codes for CASSPRGAGGFYEQYF.

The gene calls are TRBV27 and TRBJ2-3; D is perhaps TRBD2 (5 bases). This CDR3 comprises 14 residues. The germline gives CDR1 MNHEY, CDR2 SMNVEV (reference sequence). The V gene lost 3 bases and the J gene lost 4 bases, with 11 bases spanning the gap. The CDR3 region is CASSFGLAADTQYF. The CDR3 nucleotides read TGTGCCAGCAGTTTTGGTCTAGCAGCAGATACGCAGTATTTT.

This clone appeared once. The V gene is TRBV28, the J gene TRBJ1-3; D is undetermined. The CDR3 spans 14 residues. The V end was cut by 7 bases, the J end by 8 bases, with 18 bases between. Per the germline V gene, CDR1 is MDHEN and CDR2 is SYDVKM. The CDR3 protein is CASTEQPSRDTIYF. In DNA form, the CDR3 reads TGTGCCAGCACCGAACAACCAAGCCGTGACACCATATATTTT.

This rearrangement joins TRBV5-1 to TRBJ2-1; maybe TRBD2 (6 bases). CDR1 and CDR2 (germline): SGHRS, YFSETQ. The CDR3 length is 14 residues. Trimming shortened V by 5 bases and J by 0 bases, and 9 bases separated the two germline ends. The CDR3 protein is CASRRDSSYNEQFF. The CDR3 DNA sequence: TGCGCCAGCAGGCGGGACTCCTCCTACAATGAGCAGTTCTTC.

J is TRBJ2-1 and V is TRBV27; D is unresolved. V was trimmed by 6 bases and J by 0 bases, leaving 3 bases between them. The length of the CDR3 is 12 residues. From germline, CDR1 is MNHEY and CDR2 SMNVEV (reference sequence). This CDR3 reads CASRRSYNEQFF. The CDR3 bases are TGTGCCAGCAGGCGCTCCTACAATGAGCAGTTCTTC.

This clone was observed a single time. This chain joins TRBV28 and TRBJ1-2, with unresolved D. Germline V gene lookup returns CDR1 MDHEN and CDR2 SYDVKM. V shed 8 bases and J shed 2 bases, with 9 bases lying between them. This CDR3 contains 12 residues. The CDR3 nucleotides read TGTGCCAGCCGTAGGCAAAACTATGGCTACACCTTC. Protein sequence: CASRRQNYGYTF.

The chain employs TRBV25-1 and TRBJ1-4; no clear D. V shed 7 bases and J shed 6 bases, with 12 bases lying between them. The CDR3 loop spans 13 amino acids. Germline CDR1 is MGHDK and CDR2 is SYGVNS. In nucleotides, the CDR3 is TGTGCCAGCATGGCCGGGGTACATGAAAAACTGTTTTTT. This sequence encodes CASMAGVHEKLFF.

The chain uses TRBV18 and TRBJ1-5; 9 bases align to TRBD1. Germline V gene sequence: CDR1 KGHSH, CDR2 LQKENI. The CDR3 consists of 17 residues. The ends lost 8 bases at V and 2 bases at J; junction bases unmatched: 13. DNA of the CDR3: TGTGCCAGCGCATCCGGGACAGGGCGACTTGGCAATCAGCCCCAGCATTTT. It codes for CASASGTGRLGNQPQHF.

The rearrangement joins TRBV28 to TRBJ1-1; 7 bases are a match to TRBD1. J lost 6 bases, V lost 5 bases, and 6 bases had no gene match. The CDR3 contains 13 residues. Germline CDR1 is MDHEN and CDR2 is SYDVKM. The CDR3 region has the DNA TGTGCCAGCAGTACCGACAGGGTGGCTGAAGCTTTCTTT. This sequence encodes CASSTDRVAEAFF.

The chain has TRBV30 and TRBJ1-5; the D gene is possibly TRBD1 (5 bases). Trimming took off 4 bases at V and 4 bases at J, with 11 bases between the two ends. CDR1 is GTSNPN, CDR2 SVGIG, per germline (reference sequence). CDR3 length: 13 amino acids. Here the CDR3 DNA reads TGTGCCTGGAATAGGGGTGGGAATCAGCCCCAGCATTTT. It specifies CAWNRGGNQPQHF.

This clone was observed once. The chain has TRBV4-3 and TRBJ2-3; TRBD1 matches 8 bases. The length of the CDR3 is 16 residues. J lost 6 bases, V lost 0 bases, and 8 bases had no gene match. Germline CDR1 and CDR2: LGHNA and YSLEER. The CDR3 sequence is CASSQEGTGPLDTQYF. DNA of the CDR3: TGCGCCAGCAGCCAAGAGGGGACAGGCCCTTTGGATACGCAGTATTTT.

The chain employs TRBV5-1 and TRBJ2-7, with 7 bases that match TRBD2. Per the germline V gene, CDR1 is SGHRS and CDR2 is YFSETQ. The CDR3 consists of 14 residues. The V gene end was trimmed by 7 bases and the J gene end by 3 bases; junction bases not matched to a gene: 10. The CDR3 spells CASSPGGILYEQYF. The CDR3, as DNA: TGCGCCAGCTCCCCGGGGGGAATCCTCTACGAGCAGTACTTC.

V is TRBV4-3 and J is TRBJ1-1; D not certain. V was shortened by 0 bases and J by 0 bases, with 11 bases between the two germline ends. The CDR3 loop spans 16 amino acids. Germline CDR1 LGHNA, CDR2 YSLEER. The CDR3 region has the DNA TGCGCCAGCAGCCAAGAGCTCACGAACATGAACACTGAAGCTTTCTTT. Amino acid sequence: CASSQELTNMNTEAFF.

The chain recombines TRBV12-3 or TRBV12-4 with TRBJ1-2; D may be TRBD1 (6 bases). Trimming left V 6 bases short and J 8 bases short, with 16 bases between. The CDR3 extends over 13 amino acids. The CDR3 sequence is CASRSQGIMGYTF. The CDR3 region has the DNA TGTGCCAGCAGGTCCCAGGGGATTATGGGCTACACCTTC.

CDR3: CASSSPDGQGYTF. The CDR3 nucleotides are TGTGCCAGCAGCTCCCCCGACGGTCAAGGCTACACCTTC. The chain recombines TRBV11-2 with TRBJ1-2; D call uncertain. The CDR3 is 13 residues long. Trimming left V 4 bases short and J 8 bases short, with 14 bases between. From germline, CDR1 is SGHAT and CDR2 FQNNGV. The whole variable domain, filled in from reference TRBV11-2 and TRBJ1-2, reads EAGVAQSPRYKIIEKRQSVAFWCNPISGHATLYWYQQILGQGPKLLIQFQNNGVVDDSQLPKDRFSAERLKGVDSTLKIQPAKLEDSAVYLCASSSPDGQGYTFGSGTRLTVV.

V is TRBV6-5 and J is TRBJ1-1, with D unclear. Germline V gene lookup returns CDR1 MNHEY and CDR2 SVGAGI. CDR3 length equals 16 residues. Trimming took off 2 bases at V and 1 base at J, with 14 bases between the two ends. The CDR3 spells CASSYLAPRGNTEAFF. In nucleotides, the CDR3 is TGTGCCAGCAGTTACCTTGCCCCCCGAGGGAACACTGAAGCTTTCTTT.

This clone was observed a single time. V usage is TRBV6-5 and J usage is TRBJ1-1; D uncertain. CDR1 is MNHEY, CDR2 SVGAGI, per germline. V lost 4 bases, J lost 3 bases, and 15 bases lay in between. This CDR3 is 15 amino acids long. The CDR3 region is CASSLTQGTDTEAFF. The CDR3 DNA sequence: TGTGCCAGCAGTTTGACCCAAGGTACGGACACTGAAGCTTTCTTT.

This clone appeared a few times. This chain uses TRBV5-4 with TRBJ2-3; 8 nucleotides match TRBD1. CDR1 is SGHNT and CDR2 is YYREEE in the germline V gene (reference sequence). The CDR3 has 14 amino acids. V lost 2 bases, J lost 4 bases, and 3 bases stayed unmatched. CDR3 protein: CASSLTTGADTQYF. The CDR3 region has the DNA TGTGCCAGCAGCTTAACGACAGGGGCAGATACGCAGTATTTT.

This chain uses TRBV24-1 with TRBJ2-3; 9 bases line up with TRBD1. The CDR3 extends over 19 amino acids. The germline CDR1 and CDR2 sequences are KGHDR and SFDVKD. V shed 1 base and J 4 bases; nucleotides not matched to a gene: 14. The CDR3: CATSDLWETGGKGPDTQYF. In DNA, the CDR3 is TGTGCCACCAGTGATTTATGGGAGACAGGGGGTAAGGGCCCAGATACGCAGTATTTT.

The rearrangement links TRBV9 to TRBJ2-3; TRBD2 matches 9 bases. The CDR3 runs 15 residues. The V and J ends lost 4 bases and 3 bases, in that order; junction bases with no gene match: 6. CDR1 is SGDLS, CDR2 YYNGEE, per germline. The CDR3 nucleotides are TGTGCCAGCAGCTTTAGCGGGGGTCTGACAGATACGCAGTATTTT. It specifies CASSFSGGLTDTQYF.

This chain links TRBV5-5 with TRBJ1-3, with D perhaps TRBD1 (5 bases). The CDR3 extends over 15 amino acids. From germline, CDR1 is SGHKS and CDR2 YYEKEE (reference sequence). Trimming took off 4 bases at V and 4 bases at J, with 15 bases between the two ends. The chain's CDR3 is CASSPTGGGGNTIYF. CDR3 nucleotides: TGTGCCAGCAGCCCCACCGGGGGAGGGGGAAACACCATATATTTT.

V and J are TRBV30 and TRBJ1-2; D may be TRBD1 (5 bases). Looked up from germline, CDR1 is GTSNPN and CDR2 is SVGIG (reference sequence). V lost 0 bases and J 3 bases, leaving 17 bases between the germline ends. The CDR3 extends over 16 amino acids. The CDR3 region has the DNA TGTGCCTGGAGTGTACGGGGCTTCGCAGGGTACTATGGCTACACCTTC. Translated: CAWSVRGFAGYYGYTF.

The genes are TRBV3-1 (or the pseudogene TRBV3-2) and TRBJ1-6, with D possibly TRBD1 on 5 matching bases. The CDR3 is 14 amino acids. V lost 6 bases, J lost 9 bases, and 15 bases lay in between. In germline, CDR1 is LGHDT, CDR2 YNNKEL (reference sequence). The CDR3 coding sequence is TGTGCCAGCAGTAATAGGGGTCCAGGTTCACCCCTCCACTTT. It encodes CASSNRGPGSPLHF.

The chain links TRBV5-1 to TRBJ1-2, with D tentatively TRBD1 (5 bases). The germline V gene encodes CDR1 SGHRS and CDR2 YFSETQ. Trimming cost V 0 bases and J 0 bases, with 6 bases left between them. The CDR3 has 14 amino acids. The CDR3 here is CASSLVGANYGYTF. Here the CDR3 DNA reads TGCGCCAGCAGCTTGGTAGGGGCTAACTATGGCTACACCTTC.

The genes are TRBV27 and TRBJ2-7; TRBD2 matches 11 bases. Trimming cost V 10 bases and J 0 bases; bases outside gene matches: 5. The CDR3 consists of 14 residues. Germline-derived CDR1 and CDR2 are MNHEY and SMNVEV (reference sequence). CDR3 loop: CATSTSGVSYEQYF. The DNA of the CDR3 is TGTGCCACCTCGACTAGCGGGGTCTCCTACGAGCAGTACTTC.

The gene calls are TRBV6-5 and TRBJ2-2; the match to TRBD1 covers 9 bases. The length of the CDR3 is 14 residues. With V trimmed by 2 bases and J by 6 bases, 1 base remained unmatched. CDR1 MNHEY and CDR2 SVGAGI come from the germline V gene. CDR3 residues: CASSYGQGSGELFF. CDR3 in DNA: TGTGCCAGCAGTTACGGACAGGGGTCCGGGGAGCTGTTTTTT.